The present TCR beta chain was sequenced within a study of response to subunit inactivated influenza vaccine (dated by TCRdb to the late 2010s). Notes on the research overall: The study used deep quantitative T cell receptor repertoire profiling to track responses to a trivalent subunit inactivated influenza vaccine. The investigation overall reported the following: It was suggested by the authors that each seasonal influenza vaccination may recruit only a limited number of new T cells.

For CDR1 and CDR2, the germline V gene lists SGHTA and FQGNSA. Trimming takes 4 bases from V and 0 bases from J, and the germline ends sit 12 bases apart. The CDR3, cysteine through phenylalanine, is 15 amino acids long. CDR3 DNA only is kept here, 45 bases in frame from base 1. This clonotype occurred a few times. Its antigen remains unidentified. Base qualities are not recorded, but no much larger clone differs from it by a single base. The receptor library was made with RT-PCR. The instrument was an Illumina HiSeq 2500. TCRdb itself trimmed the public reads at Q25 with fastp, ran MiXCR and retained productive beta chains. CDR3 protein sequences are deduplicated, and each keeps its most common genes and DNA. The sample table records roughly 650,000 distinct CDR3 sequences; less than 15% of these occur just once. Clones ranked in the top ten supply roughly 7.2% of the sample.

The rearrangement joined TRBV7-2 to TRBJ2-5; the D segment is perhaps TRBD1 or TRBD2, each sharing 5 matched bases. The starting material was PBMCs from blood, obtained approximately 15 days before vaccination. The receptor was derived from a man over 45 who received an inactivated influenza vaccine. Donor details come from another sample of the same person, matched by shared clones. The CDR3 protein: CASSSQWGNQETQYF. The DNA is as follows: TGTGCCAGCAGCTCCCAGTGGGGGAACCAAGAGACCCAGTACTTC.